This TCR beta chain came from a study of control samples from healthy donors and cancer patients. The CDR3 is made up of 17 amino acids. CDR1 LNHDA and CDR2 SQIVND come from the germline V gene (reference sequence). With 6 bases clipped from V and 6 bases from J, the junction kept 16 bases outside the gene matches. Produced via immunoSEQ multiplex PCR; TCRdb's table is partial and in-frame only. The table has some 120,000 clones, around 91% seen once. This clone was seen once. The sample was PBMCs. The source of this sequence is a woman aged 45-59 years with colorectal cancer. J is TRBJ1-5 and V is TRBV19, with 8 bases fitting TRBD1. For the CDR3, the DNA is TGTGCCAGTAGCAGAGACAGGGGAACCGAGGGCAGTCAGCCCCAGCATTTT. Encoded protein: CASSRDRGTEGSQPQHF.